This T cell receptor (beta chain) was obtained from a study of blood T cell repertoires in COVID-19. Study-level information: COVID-19 samples from acute and convalescent phases originated in the United States, Italy and Spain. In each case, the material was cDNA or gDNA derived from T cells, B-cell-depleted T cells, or PBMCs.

Germline V gene sequence: CDR1 MDHEN, CDR2 SYDVKM. This CDR3 has 17 residues. V dropped 1 base and J dropped 1; count of bases not matched to a gene: 3. Authors' analysis steps: Quantification of nucleated cells was approximated via reference gene primer amplification. Repertoires were generated with immunoSEQ multiplex PCR, while TCRdb's copy carries only in-frame clones and drops some. From that table come the V and J calls and clone size; the DNA was used to work out D and trimming. Of 250,000 or so clones listed, 65% to 85% are singletons. The receptor was isolated from a woman aged 40 to 50 who had recovered from COVID-19. The specimen was peripheral blood. The chain links TRBV28 to TRBJ2-2, with 10 bases identical to TRBD1. CDR3 loop: CASSLYGTGENTGELFF. CDR3 nucleotides: TGTGCCAGCAGTTTATATGGGACAGGGGAGAACACCGGGGAGCTGTTTTTT.